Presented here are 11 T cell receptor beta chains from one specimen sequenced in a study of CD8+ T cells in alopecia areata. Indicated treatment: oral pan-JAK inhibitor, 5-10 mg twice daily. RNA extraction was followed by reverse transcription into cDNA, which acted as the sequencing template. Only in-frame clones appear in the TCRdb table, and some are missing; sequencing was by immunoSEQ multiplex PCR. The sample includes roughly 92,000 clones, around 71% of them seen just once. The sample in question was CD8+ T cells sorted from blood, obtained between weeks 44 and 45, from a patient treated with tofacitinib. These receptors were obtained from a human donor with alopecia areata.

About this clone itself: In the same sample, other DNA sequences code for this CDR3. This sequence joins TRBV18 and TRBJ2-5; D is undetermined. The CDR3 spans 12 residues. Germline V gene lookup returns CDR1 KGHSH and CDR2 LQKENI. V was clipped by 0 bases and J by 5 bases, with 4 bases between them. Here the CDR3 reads CASSPPGETQYF. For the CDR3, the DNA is TGTGCCAGCTCACCACCCGGCGAGACCCAGTACTTC.

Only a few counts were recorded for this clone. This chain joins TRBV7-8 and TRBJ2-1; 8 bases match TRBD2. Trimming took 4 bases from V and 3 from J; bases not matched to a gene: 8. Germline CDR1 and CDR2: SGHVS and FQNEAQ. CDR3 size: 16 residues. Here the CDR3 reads CASSSPALADYNEQFF. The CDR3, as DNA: TGTGCCAGCAGCTCCCCGGCACTAGCGGACTACAATGAGCAGTTCTTC.

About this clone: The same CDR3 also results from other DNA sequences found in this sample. As DNA, the CDR3 is TGTGCCTGGAGTCCCGGGGGAACCTACGAGCAGTACTTC. Residues: CAWSPGGTYEQYF. V is TRBV30 and J is TRBJ2-7, with D possibly TRBD2 on 6 matching bases. Trimming took off 2 bases at V and 2 bases at J, with 10 bases between the two ends. Germline lookup yields CDR1 GTSNPN and CDR2 SVGIG (reference sequence). This CDR3 comprises 13 residues. Based on the CDR3 plus reference TRBV30 and TRBJ2-7, the full variable domain is SQTIHQWPATLVQPVGSPLSLECTVEGTSNPNLYWYRQAAGRGLQLLFYSVGIGQISSEVPQNLSASRPQDRQFILSSKKLLLSDSGFYLCAWSPGGTYEQYFGPGTRLTVT.

The CDR3 coding sequence is TGCGCCAGCAGCTTGGATGGGGGGCTAGCTCAGCCCCAGCATTTT. This encodes CASSLDGGLAQPQHF. The V gene is TRBV5-1, the J gene TRBJ1-5; TRBD1 might be the D (6 bases). V was cut by 0 bases and J by 6 bases, with 13 bases left in between. Germline CDR1 reads SGHRS; CDR2 reads YFSETQ. The CDR3 contains 15 residues. Full variable domain (remainder filled in from reference TRBV5-1 and TRBJ1-5): KAGVTQTPRYLIKTRGQQVTLSCSPISGHRSVSWYQQTPGQGLQFLFEYFSETQRNKGNFPGRFSGRQFSNSRSEMNVSTLELGDSALYLCASSLDGGLAQPQHFGDGTRLSIL.

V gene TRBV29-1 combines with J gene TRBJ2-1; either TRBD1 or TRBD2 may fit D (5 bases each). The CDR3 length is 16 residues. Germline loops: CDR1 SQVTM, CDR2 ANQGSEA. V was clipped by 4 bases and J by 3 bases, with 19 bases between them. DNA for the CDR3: TGCAGCGTTGTGGGTACTCCGGGACCACGCTACAATGAGCAGTTCTTC. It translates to CSVVGTPGPRYNEQFF.

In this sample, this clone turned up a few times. The CDR3 nucleotides read TGTGCCAGCAGCTTAGGGGGAGGGGGCAGTACCTACGAGCAGTACTTC. This sequence encodes CASSLGGGGSTYEQYF. The rearrangement joins TRBV7-8 to TRBJ2-7; either TRBD1 or TRBD2 may supply D (7 bases each). With 1 base removed from V and 2 bases from J, the gap between germline ends came to 15 bases. The CDR3 loop spans 16 amino acids. The germline V gene encodes CDR1 SGHVS and CDR2 FQNEAQ.

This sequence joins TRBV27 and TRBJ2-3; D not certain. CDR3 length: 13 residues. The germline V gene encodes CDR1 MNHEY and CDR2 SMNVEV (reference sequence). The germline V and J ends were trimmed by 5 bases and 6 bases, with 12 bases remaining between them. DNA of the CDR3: TGTGCCAGCAGTCCAGGTCTGCGGGATACGCAGTATTTT. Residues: CASSPGLRDTQYF.

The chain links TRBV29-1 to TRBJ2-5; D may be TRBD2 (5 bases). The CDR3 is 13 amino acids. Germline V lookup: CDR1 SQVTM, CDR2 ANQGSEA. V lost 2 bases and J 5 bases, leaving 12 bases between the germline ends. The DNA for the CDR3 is TGCAGCGTTGAATTGTTGGAGGTGGAGACCCAGTACTTC. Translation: CSVELLEVETQYF.

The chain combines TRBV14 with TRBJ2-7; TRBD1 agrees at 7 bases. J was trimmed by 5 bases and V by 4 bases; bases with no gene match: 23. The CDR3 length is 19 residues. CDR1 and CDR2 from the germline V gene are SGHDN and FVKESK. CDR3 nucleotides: TGTGCCAGCAGCCCATTAAATCCGGGACAGCCCTTCAATGTGGACGAGCAGTACTTC. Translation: CASSPLNPGQPFNVDEQYF.

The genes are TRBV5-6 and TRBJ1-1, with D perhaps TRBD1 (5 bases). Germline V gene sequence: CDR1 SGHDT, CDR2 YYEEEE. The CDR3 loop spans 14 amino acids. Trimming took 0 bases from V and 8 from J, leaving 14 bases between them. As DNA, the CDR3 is TGTGCCAGCAGCTTGGCCCTTTCCCAGGGAGAAGCTTTCTTT. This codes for CASSLALSQGEAFF.

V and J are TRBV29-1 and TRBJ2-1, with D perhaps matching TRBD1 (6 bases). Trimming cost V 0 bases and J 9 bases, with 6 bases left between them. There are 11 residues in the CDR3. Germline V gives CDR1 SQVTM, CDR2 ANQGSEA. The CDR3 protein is CSVEETGEQFF. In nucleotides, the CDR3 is TGCAGCGTTGAAGAGACAGGTGAGCAGTTCTTC.